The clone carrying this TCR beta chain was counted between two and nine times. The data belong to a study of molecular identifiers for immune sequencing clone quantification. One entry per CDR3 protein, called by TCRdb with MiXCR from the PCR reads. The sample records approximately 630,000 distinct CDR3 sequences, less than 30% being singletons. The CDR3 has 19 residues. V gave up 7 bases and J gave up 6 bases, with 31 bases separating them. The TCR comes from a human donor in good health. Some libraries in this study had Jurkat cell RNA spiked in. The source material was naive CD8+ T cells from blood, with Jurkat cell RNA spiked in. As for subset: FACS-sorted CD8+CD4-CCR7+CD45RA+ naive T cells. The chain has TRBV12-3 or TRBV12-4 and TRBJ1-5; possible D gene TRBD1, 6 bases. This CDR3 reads CASNGEGQRWTIYRQPQHF. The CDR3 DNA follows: TGTGCCAGCAACGGGGAGGGACAAAGGTGGACAATTTATCGTCAGCCCCAGCATTTT.